This passage covers 8 T cell receptor beta chains from one sample sequenced in a study of regulatory T cells in long-lasting Graves disease. Time point denoted: persistent/refractory GD, antithyroid drugs over 5 years with positive TRAb. There was RNA extracted from PBMCs, and the TCR library was made from it. CDR3-region Arm-PCR and iRepertoire HTBI primers produced the TCR beta libraries. TCRdb reanalysed the multiplex PCR reads using MiXCR and keeps one entry per CDR3 protein. The data contain fewer than 450,000 distinct CDR3 sequences, 20% of them seen just once; the ten biggest clones take up less than 25%. The sequencing here drew on peripheral blood mononuclear cells (PBMCs), taken when the disease was refractory, from a patient treated with antithyroid drugs. The receptors shown here come from a female donor with Graves disease.

The chain employs TRBV12-3 or TRBV12-4 and TRBJ1-1; D might be TRBD1 (5 bases). The CDR3 is 14 residues long. Deletions cut 7 bases from V and 4 bases from J, with 16 bases between. The CDR3 sequence: CASTLMGVGTEAFF. CDR3 sequence (DNA): TGTGCCAGCACCTTAATGGGGGTGGGCACTGAAGCTTTCTTT.

Many counts were recorded for this clonotype. The V call is TRBV7-2, the J call TRBJ2-6; D is undetermined. V lost 8 bases to trimming and J lost 0 bases, with 11 bases between them. Germline V gene sequence: CDR1 SGHTA, CDR2 FQGNSA. The CDR3 spans 15 residues. The CDR3: CASSPQPSGANVLTF. CDR3 bases: TGTGCCAGCTCACCCCAGCCCTCTGGGGCCAACGTCCTGACTTTC.

The V call is TRBV18, the J call TRBJ1-4; D not certain. Germline lookup yields CDR1 KGHSH and CDR2 LQKENI. V lost 5 bases, J lost 5 bases, and 15 bases lay in between. CDR3 length equals 15 residues. The DNA for the CDR3 is TGTGCCAGCTCAAGGCTCGGGGAGTCCAATGAAAAACTGTTTTTT. This gives the protein CASSRLGESNEKLFF.

In its sample, this clonotype was seen a few times. This chain links TRBV12-3 or TRBV12-4 with TRBJ1-6; D is undetermined. With 5 bases removed from V and 7 bases from J, the gap between germline ends came to 6 bases. The CDR3 spans 12 residues. The CDR3 coding sequence is TGTGCCAGCAGTCCCCTAAATTCACCCCTCCACTTT. It specifies CASSPLNSPLHF.

V usage is TRBV25-1 and J usage is TRBJ2-2, with TRBD1 matching 8 bases. This CDR3 comprises 16 residues. After removal of 3 bases from V and 7 bases from J, the junction contained 10 bases not matched to a gene. Germline-derived CDR1 and CDR2 are MGHDK and SYGVNS. The CDR3 loop reads CASSDLGQGGSGELFF. The DNA for the CDR3 is TGTGCCAGCAGTGATCTCGGACAGGGTGGTAGCGGGGAGCTGTTTTTT.

This clonotype was observed a handful of times. The chain combines TRBV11-3 with TRBJ2-7; D is unclear. CDR3 length: 17 amino acids. The V gene lost 0 bases and the J gene lost 4 bases, with 19 bases spanning the gap. CDR1 SGHNT and CDR2 YENEEA come from the germline V gene. CDR3 sequence: CASSLDVLRLETYEQYF. CDR3 DNA: TGTGCCAGCAGCTTAGACGTACTCAGGCTTGAAACTTACGAGCAGTACTTC. The complete variable domain, with remaining parts taken from reference TRBV11-3 and TRBJ2-7, reads EAGVVQSPRYKIIEKKQPVAFWCNPISGHNTLYWYLQNLGQGPELLIRYENEEAVDDSQLPKDRFSAERLKGVDSTLKIQPAELGDSAVYLCASSLDVLRLETYEQYFGPGTRLTVT.

This clonotype was seen at least ten times. V gene TRBV18 combines with J gene TRBJ2-5, with no clear D. The CDR3 contains 13 residues. CDR1 is KGHSH, CDR2 LQKENI, per germline. V was shortened by 8 bases and J by 1 base, with 11 bases between the two germline ends. The DNA for the CDR3 is TGTGCCAGCAGCTTGTCAGCCCAAGAGACCCAGTACTTC. This encodes CASSLSAQETQYF.

At least ten counts were recorded for this clonotype. A read error may account for a junction end that differs from germline. The genes are TRBV4-3 and TRBJ1-4; 8 bases line up with TRBD1. The CDR3 loop spans 15 amino acids. The germline CDR1 and CDR2 sequences are LGHNA and YSLEER. This chain's CDR3 is CASSQDRGANEKLFF. DNA for the CDR3: TGTGCCAGCAGCCAAGACAGGGGAGCTAATGAAAAACTGTTTTTT.